The T cell receptor (beta chain) under discussion was sequenced for a study of shared clonotypes between healthy human individuals. A word on this clone: Its antigen is not known.

Over several immunoSEQ plates, each subset's genomic DNA was distributed in even portions. As originally analysed: From ImmunoSEQ came sequences covering only the junction and carrying no quality scores, so filtering differed. Sequencing was performed with immunoSEQ multiplex PCR; in TCRdb, only in-frame clones are kept and a portion is missing. V and J calls and clone size are copied from that table; D and trimming were computed from the DNA. The sample includes roughly 2.2 million clones, roughly 93% seen only once; the top ten take about 0.39%. Germline CDR1 reads SGHRS; CDR2 reads YFSETQ. This CDR3 contains 14 residues. V was clipped by 4 bases and J by 2 bases, with 10 bases between them. Overall study findings and caveats: Naive subsets usually exceeded memory subsets in estimated richness.

The J gene is TRBJ1-5, the V gene TRBV5-1; the D gene is possibly TRBD1 (5 bases). Sequencing was carried out using naive CD4+ T cells from PBMCs. Subset noted: CD45RA+ positively selected. The sequence was collected from a young man in good health. Some clones in this sample may be carry-over from other donors' samples. The CDR3: CASSVLGGNQPQHF. In DNA, the CDR3 is TGCGCCAGCAGCGTCTTGGGGGGCAATCAGCCCCAGCATTTT.